The 9 T cell receptor beta chains given below trace back to one sample, sequenced in a study of OX40 agonist ivuxolimab in advanced cancers. Sequencing used immunoSEQ multiplex PCR; TCRdb keeps in-frame clones, though not all of them. The sample lists approximately 46,000 clones, approximately 71% occurring once. Sample: CD4+ or CD8+ T cells sorted from blood, taken in a trial of the OX40 agonist ivuxolimab. The receptors originated from an adult with an advanced solid tumor such as melanoma, head and neck, liver or kidney cancer.

The genes are TRBV5-3 and TRBJ1-4; TRBD1 is a possible D gene (5 bases). TRBV5-3 is sorted into the ORF group, with uncertain function. The CDR3 sequence is 18 residues long. V dropped 0 bases and J dropped 2 bases, with 17 bases sitting between them. The CDR3 coding sequence is TGTGCCAGAAGCTTGGATCCAGGGACCGTAGGTACTAATGAAAAACTGTTTTTT. This translates into CARSLDPGTVGTNEKLFF.

V and J are TRBV19 and TRBJ1-6; weak D call: TRBD1 (5 bases). Germline V gene sequence: CDR1 LNHDA, CDR2 SQIVND (reference sequence). The CDR3 has 14 residues. V lost 7 bases and J lost 7, with 14 bases in between. In nucleotides, the CDR3 is TGTGCCAGTATGCCCTCAGGGTGGAATTCACCCCTCCACTTT. Translating gives CASMPSGWNSPLHF.

The chain combines TRBV20-1 with TRBJ1-1; D uncertain. V gave up 3 bases and J gave up 1 base, with 3 bases separating them. The CDR3 has 11 amino acids. The germline CDR1 and CDR2 sequences are DFQATT and SNEGSKA (reference sequence). The CDR3 sequence is CSASRNTEAFF. The CDR3 DNA sequence: TGCAGTGCTAGTCGGAACACTGAAGCTTTCTTT.

This rearrangement joins TRBV5-6 to TRBJ2-3, with 8 bases matching TRBD2. Germline trimming cut 4 bases from V and 0 bases from J; bases unmatched to any gene: 7. This CDR3 is built from 16 residues. Germline CDR1 reads SGHDT; CDR2 reads YYEEEE. The CDR3 sequence is CASSPGASGSTDTQYF. The CDR3 DNA is TGTGCCAGCAGCCCGGGGGCTAGCGGGAGCACAGATACGCAGTATTTT. Full variable domain (rest looked up from reference TRBV5-6 and TRBJ2-3): DAGVTQSPTHLIKTRGQQVTLRCSPKSGHDTVSWYQQALGQGPQFIFQYYEEEERQRGNFPDRFSGHQFPNYSSELNVNALLLGDSALYLCASSPGASGSTDTQYFGPGTRLTVL.

This rearrangement joins TRBV19 to TRBJ1-2; no reliable D call. Trimming took 10 bases from V and 4 from J, leaving 13 bases between them. The CDR3 runs 12 residues. Germline V gives CDR1 LNHDA, CDR2 SQIVND (reference sequence). CDR3 coding DNA: TGTGCCACTGGGCTTGGCGGCTATGGCTACACCTTC. Amino acid sequence: CATGLGGYGYTF.

This chain links TRBV6-5 with TRBJ1-4, with 9 bases lining up with TRBD1. The CDR3 has 16 amino acids. From germline, CDR1 is MNHEY and CDR2 SVGAGI. The J segment lost 4 bases and the V segment lost 4 bases, leaving 7 bases of the junction unmatched. The CDR3 protein is CASSSSWTGDNEKLFF. The CDR3 DNA is TGTGCCAGCAGTTCAAGCTGGACAGGGGATAATGAAAAACTGTTTTTT.

J is TRBJ2-2 and V is TRBV6-1; 8 bases agree with TRBD2. The V and J ends lost 6 bases and 6 bases, in that order; junction bases with no gene match: 6. Germline assignment: CDR1 MNHNS and CDR2 SASEGT. This CDR3 has 14 amino acids. CDR3 amino acids: CASSYSGRSGELFF. In DNA form, the CDR3 reads TGTGCCAGCAGCTACAGCGGGAGATCCGGGGAGCTGTTTTTT.

The chain uses TRBV27 and TRBJ2-5; D unresolved. The CDR3 covers 12 residues. Germline V gene sequence: CDR1 MNHEY, CDR2 SMNVEV (reference sequence). V lost 5 bases, J lost 0 bases, and 4 bases lay in between. CDR3 nucleotide sequence: TGTGCCAGCAGTACCGACCAAGAGACCCAGTACTTC. It is translated as CASSTDQETQYF.

This clone was counted only a few times. The chain couples TRBV5-1 to TRBJ1-4; TRBD1 matches 8 bases. The germline CDR1 and CDR2 sequences are SGHRS and YFSETQ. The CDR3 has 16 amino acids. V was pared by 0 bases and J by 0 bases, with 1 base of the junction left unmatched. The CDR3 protein is CASSLEGQATNEKLFF. DNA for the CDR3: TGCGCCAGCAGCTTGGAGGGACAGGCAACTAATGAAAAACTGTTTTTT.